The next 27 T cell receptor beta chains were all read from a single sample in a study of T-cell reconstitution after alpha-beta-depleted transplantation in children. Preparation of the TCRbeta library used unique molecular identifiers. TCRdb processed the PCR reads anew with MiXCR; each CDR3 protein has one entry. The data contain 250,000 to 300,000 distinct CDR3 sequences, around 10% of them seen just once; the ten biggest clones take up around 7.6%. Sequences were derived from PBMCs, sampled before TCRalphabeta/CD19-depleted stem cell transplant. Source of these receptors: a boy younger than two with acute myeloid leukemia, due to receive a stem cell transplant.

This clonotype was observed at least ten times. The chain is built from TRBV12-3 or TRBV12-4 and TRBJ2-7; 7 nucleotides agree with TRBD2. Germline trimming cut 8 bases from V and 0 bases from J; bases unmatched to any gene: 4. CDR3 size: 13 residues. CDR3 amino acids: CASEAGNSYEQYF. CDR3 bases: TGTGCCAGCGAAGCGGGGAACTCCTACGAGCAGTACTTC.

This clonotype was counted ten times or more. V gene TRBV6-5 combines with J gene TRBJ2-7; 14 nucleotides align to TRBD2. The CDR3 has 18 amino acids. The V and J ends lost 3 bases and 0 bases, in that order; junction bases with no gene match: 7. CDR1 is MNHEY and CDR2 is SVGAGI in the germline V gene. The DNA of the CDR3 is TGTGCCAGCAGTTATTCCGGACTAGCGGGGGGCAGCTCCTACGAGCAGTACTTC. The encoded protein is CASSYSGLAGGSSYEQYF.

This clonotype occurred a few times. The rearrangement uses TRBV6-5 and TRBJ2-5, with D perhaps TRBD1 or TRBD2 (5 bases each). V was cut by 2 bases and J by 7 bases, with 11 bases left in between. Germline CDR1 reads MNHEY; CDR2 reads SVGAGI. CDR3 length equals 13 residues. The CDR3 sequence: CASSYRDVGTQYF. Here the CDR3 DNA reads TGTGCCAGCAGTTACCGGGACGTGGGGACCCAGTACTTC.

DNA of the CDR3: TGCGCCAGCAGCTTGGAAGCTTTCTTT. Amino acid sequence: CASSLEAFF. The gene calls are TRBV5-1 and TRBJ1-1, with D unclear. Germline-derived CDR1 and CDR2 are SGHRS and YFSETQ. Trimming stripped 0 bases from V and 9 bases from J, with 0 bases between. The CDR3 is made up of 9 amino acids.

This clonotype was counted at least ten times. This sequence joins TRBV7-6 and TRBJ1-5; no clear D. There are 14 residues in the CDR3. The germline V gene encodes CDR1 SGHVS and CDR2 FNYEAQ. Trimming removed 5 bases at V and 5 bases at J, with 13 bases between. The CDR3 region has the DNA TGTGCCAGCAGCCCTTCCGGGGAGCATCAGCCCCAGCATTTT. Translating it yields CASSPSGEHQPQHF.

The V call is TRBV6-2 or TRBV6-3, the J call TRBJ2-3; tentative D call: TRBD2 (7 bases). The CDR3 is made up of 16 amino acids. V dropped 6 bases and J dropped 0 bases, with 16 bases sitting between them. Germline CDR1 and CDR2: MNHEY and SVGEGT. The CDR3 nucleotides are TGTGCCAGCAGGGGGGGGGGCGGGGTTAGCACAGATACGCAGTATTTT. It specifies CASRGGGGVSTDTQYF.

Ten or more counts support this clonotype. The chain employs TRBV5-6 and TRBJ2-7; D is ambiguous. Looked up from germline, CDR1 is SGHDT and CDR2 is YYEEEE. The V end lost 2 bases, the J end lost 2 bases, and 5 bases lay between the germline ends. The CDR3 is made up of 12 amino acids. The CDR3 bases are TGTGCCAGCAGCTTATCGGCCTACGAGCAGTACTTC. This encodes CASSLSAYEQYF.

This clonotype has just a few counts. The rearrangement links TRBV7-2 to TRBJ2-5; D unclear. V gave up 0 bases and J gave up 1 base, with 6 bases separating them. Germline CDR1 and CDR2: SGHTA and FQGNSA. The CDR3 spans 14 residues. The DNA for the CDR3 is TGTGCCAGCAGCTTAGCGGCCCTCCAAGAGACCCAGTACTTC. Residues: CASSLAALQETQYF.

The chain recombines TRBV4-2 with TRBJ2-7, with D possibly matching TRBD2 (5 bases). Germline lookup yields CDR1 LGHNA and CDR2 YNFKEQ. CDR3 length: 13 amino acids. V gave up 3 bases and J gave up 5 bases, with 11 bases separating them. The CDR3 sequence is CASSQGSWDEQYF. The CDR3 coding sequence is TGTGCCAGCAGCCAGGGGAGCTGGGACGAGCAGTACTTC.

This chain uses TRBV30 with TRBJ2-7, with D perhaps TRBD2 (5 bases). Germline V CDR1 and CDR2: GTSNPN, SVGIG (reference sequence). The CDR3 contains 11 residues. Trimming pared 5 bases from V and 2 bases from J, leaving 7 bases between. CDR3 region: CAWAGTYEQYF. The CDR3 DNA reads as TGTGCCTGGGCCGGGACCTACGAGCAGTACTTC.

This clonotype showed up just a few times. The CDR3 loop reads CASSLVGGSETQYF. In DNA, the CDR3 is TGTGCCAGCAGCTTAGTAGGGGGTTCAGAGACCCAGTACTTC. The genes are TRBV7-6 and TRBJ2-5, with D tentatively TRBD1 (6 bases). CDR3 length equals 14 residues. Germline CDR1 and CDR2: SGHVS and FNYEAQ. Trimming took 1 base from V and 4 from J, leaving 10 bases between them.

This clonotype has at least ten counts. The chain joins TRBV7-6 to TRBJ2-7, with 7 nucleotides matching TRBD1. The V and J ends lost 4 bases and 6 bases, in that order; junction bases with no gene match: 3. Germline V gene lookup returns CDR1 SGHVS and CDR2 FNYEAQ. The CDR3 extends over 12 amino acids. CDR3 sequence (DNA): TGTGCCAGCAGCTGGGACAGCGGCGAGCAGTACTTC. Translated: CASSWDSGEQYF. The full variable domain, rest sourced from reference TRBV7-6 and TRBJ2-7, is GAGVSQSPRYKVTKRGQDVALRCDPISGHVSLYWYRQALGQGPEFLTYFNYEAQQDKSGLPNDRFSAERPEGSISTLTIQRTEQRDSAMYRCASSWDSGEQYFGPGTRLTVT.

In this sample, this clonotype turned up many times. The V call is TRBV20-1, the J call TRBJ2-1, with D maybe TRBD2 (5 bases). The CDR3 extends over 12 amino acids. Germline V gene sequence: CDR1 DFQATT, CDR2 SNEGSKA (reference sequence). V was clipped by 6 bases and J by 8 bases, with 14 bases between them. Here the CDR3 DNA reads TGCAGTGCCGTCCTAGCCCGCGATGAGCAGTTCTTC. Protein: CSAVLARDEQFF.

The genes are TRBV19 and TRBJ2-2; D might be TRBD1 (5 bases). Germline loops: CDR1 LNHDA, CDR2 SQIVND (reference sequence). Trimming removed 5 bases from V and 1 base from J, with 11 bases in between. The CDR3 contains 15 residues. The chain's CDR3 is CASSPTAGNTGELFF. The CDR3 coding sequence is TGTGCCAGTAGTCCGACAGCAGGGAACACCGGGGAGCTGTTTTTT.

This clonotype was seen repeatedly, ten times or more. The chain links TRBV12-3 or TRBV12-4 to TRBJ2-7; D might be TRBD2 (5 bases). V lost 3 bases, J lost 7 bases, and 16 bases lay in between. The CDR3 is 14 amino acids. CDR3 coding DNA: TGTGCCAGCAGTTTCCTCCCCGACGGGGAAGAGCAGTACTTC. This encodes CASSFLPDGEEQYF.

There are many counts of this clonotype. J is TRBJ2-1 and V is TRBV4-2; 10 bases line up with TRBD2. Germline V CDR1 and CDR2: LGHNA, YNFKEQ. There are 16 residues in the CDR3. J was trimmed by 7 bases and V by 0 bases; bases with no gene match: 6. The CDR3 sequence: CASSQEALAGVNEQFF. In DNA, the CDR3 is TGTGCCAGCAGCCAAGAGGCGCTAGCGGGAGTAAATGAGCAGTTCTTC.

Remarks on this clonotype: This may arise from a read error, as a much more abundant clone is one base away. The V call is TRBV2, the J call TRBJ2-1, with 8 bases lining up with TRBD1. The CDR3 totals 13 residues. Germline V gives CDR1 SNHLY, CDR2 FYNNEI. The CDR3 DNA follows: TGTGCCAGAAATCACAGGGGGAGCAATGAGCAGATCTTC. Its translation is CARNHRGSNEQIF.

This clonotype showed up many times. The chain combines TRBV27 with TRBJ2-7; D might be TRBD1 (5 bases). From germline, CDR1 is MNHEY and CDR2 SMNVEV (reference sequence). The CDR3 length is 14 residues. V was trimmed by 5 bases and J by 12 bases, leaving 23 bases between them. CDR3: CASSPTPASGMRYF. The CDR3 nucleotides are TGTGCCAGCAGTCCCACCCCCGCCTCAGGGATGCGGTACTTC.

Ten or more counts support this clonotype. This chain links TRBV5-1 with TRBJ2-3, with no clear D. Looked up from germline, CDR1 is SGHRS and CDR2 is YFSETQ. V was clipped by 4 bases and J by 1 base, with 7 bases between them. The CDR3 totals 13 residues. CDR3 sequence reads: CASSGIGTDTQYF. The CDR3 nucleotides read TGCGCCAGCAGCGGTATCGGCACAGATACGCAGTATTTT.

This clonotype was observed many times. The V gene is TRBV5-1, the J gene TRBJ2-5; 9 bases map to TRBD2. Germline CDR1 SGHRS, CDR2 YFSETQ. Germline trimming cut 4 bases from V and 5 bases from J; bases unmatched to any gene: 12. CDR3 length: 16 amino acids. The CDR3 DNA reads TGCGCCAGCAGCCCTCGGGCGGGAGGGCTCGGCGAGACCCAGTACTTC. Its protein is CASSPRAGGLGETQYF.

This clonotype was counted at least ten times. This chain uses TRBV12-3 or TRBV12-4 with TRBJ2-4; possible D gene TRBD1, 5 bases. The CDR3 has 14 residues. Trimming pared 5 bases from V and 9 bases from J, leaving 17 bases between. The CDR3 loop is CASSPPGRVGIQYF. CDR3 nucleotides: TGTGCCAGCAGTCCCCCCGGCAGGGTGGGCATTCAGTACTTC.

Only a few counts were recorded for this clonotype. The chain has TRBV10-3 and TRBJ2-7; 10 bases match TRBD2. CDR3 length: 16 amino acids. Trimming cost V 0 bases and J 4 bases; bases outside gene matches: 6. The V gene's germline CDR1 is ENHRY and CDR2 SYGVKD. CDR3 in DNA: TGTGCCATCAGTGAGTCGGGACTAGCGCTACTTTACGAGCAGTACTTC. Translation gives CAISESGLALLYEQYF.

This clonotype was counted ten times or more. This rearrangement joins TRBV5-1 to TRBJ2-7; D is perhaps TRBD1 (5 bases). Trimming removed 0 bases from V and 2 bases from J, with 15 bases in between. The germline V gene encodes CDR1 SGHRS and CDR2 YFSETQ. This CDR3 region has 16 residues. CDR3 residues: CASSLAPTVSAYEQYF. DNA of the CDR3: TGCGCCAGCAGCTTGGCCCCGACAGTTTCTGCCTACGAGCAGTACTTC.

The gene calls are TRBV11-1 and TRBJ2-7; 9 bases align to TRBD2. This CDR3 has 14 amino acids. The germline V gene encodes CDR1 SGHAT and CDR2 FQDESV (reference sequence). J lost 4 bases, V lost 2 bases, and 3 bases had no gene match. The CDR3 loop is CASSLSGRRYEQYF. The DNA for the CDR3 is TGTGCCAGCAGCTTAAGCGGGAGGAGATACGAGCAGTACTTC.

There are many counts of this clonotype. This sequence joins TRBV12-3 or TRBV12-4 and TRBJ2-3; D gene uncertain. V shed 6 bases and J shed 6 bases, with 7 bases lying between them. CDR3 length: 11 amino acids. The CDR3 DNA reads TGTGCCAGCAGCCCTTGGGATACGCAGTATTTT. The encoded protein is CASSPWDTQYF.

In regard to this clonotype: Compared with germline, one end of the junction differs, possibly owing to a read error. The gene calls are TRBV7-2 and TRBJ2-1; 8 bases line up with TRBD2. From germline, CDR1 is SGHTA and CDR2 FQGNSA. The CDR3 has 15 amino acids. DNA of the CDR3: TGTGCCAGCAGCTTAAGGAGCGGGAGCTACAATGAGCAGTTGTTC. Its translation: CASSLRSGSYNEQLF.

Remarks on this clonotype: This sequence may be a read error, since a much larger clone differs from it by one base. The genes are TRBV7-9 and TRBJ1-3, with 10 bases aligning to TRBD1. The CDR3 is made up of 14 amino acids. Germline values: CDR1 SEHNR, CDR2 FQNEAQ (reference sequence). The chain's CDR3 is CASSATGGENTVYF. The CDR3 DNA reads TGTGCCAGCAGCGCGACAGGGGGCGAGAACACCGTATATTTT.